The rows below give T cell receptor beta chains drawn from one sample of a study of technical replicates of blood from several donors. Clones were read by immunoSEQ multiplex PCR, and TCRdb kept only the in-frame ones, dropping some. Of about 84,000 clones listed, roughly 98% are singletons. Sequenced material: T cells isolated from PBMCs. These TCRs come from a human donor in good health. CDR3s include the opening cysteine and the closing phenylalanine or tryptophan. The D gene is left open where the match is weak.

cdr3_length j_call d_call v_call cdr3_aa
13 TRBJ2-7 TRBD1 TRBV27 CASTNRGSYEQYF
17 TRBJ1-1 TRBD1 TRBV5-1 CASSLGWGTGSRTEAFF
12 TRBJ1-5 . TRBV30 CAWSGPNQPQHF
12 TRBJ2-5 . TRBV7-2 CASRRDQETQYF
15 TRBJ2-4 . TRBV19 CASSISKIAKNIQYF
14 TRBJ2-3 . TRBV5-1 CASAGSGSTDTQYF
15 TRBJ1-4 . TRBV27 CASTRFSRLPEKLFF
16 TRBJ2-3 . TRBV5-1 CASSLEVGVNTDTQYF
15 TRBJ2-3 TRBD1 TRBV5-1 CASSSRTGGLDTQYF
14 TRBJ2-6 . TRBV11-3 CASQSGSGANVLTF
15 TRBJ1-6 TRBD1 TRBV2 CASYTGAGSGSPLHF
14 TRBJ1-1 . TRBV13 CASSLEEGRTEAFF
13 TRBJ1-5 . TRBV6-5 CASRQTGLQPQHF
14 TRBJ1-6 . TRBV30 CAWSVGQANSPLHF
20 TRBJ2-6 TRBD1 TRBV28 CASSTRGQGGIGVGANVLTF
16 TRBJ2-1 . TRBV21-1 CASSKSGTSGRNEQFF
16 TRBJ2-6 . TRBV5-1 CASSKPTVSGANVLTF
15 TRBJ2-5 . TRBV5-1 CASSLARDSQETQYF
15 TRBJ2-1 TRBD2 TRBV7-9 CASSLASGGDNEQFF
15 TRBJ1-2 TRBD1 TRBV7-9 CASSLRTGGDYGYTF
15 TRBJ1-4 . TRBV6-6 CASSQPGLGNEKLFF
12 TRBJ1-1 . TRBV7-9 CASLEVVGEAFF
19 TRBJ2-2 TRBD2 TRBV7-8 CASSLEGLAGVSGAGELFF
12 TRBJ2-7 . TRBV27 CASGQWSYEQYF
15 TRBJ1-5 . TRBV2 CASSVEVGGRQPQHF
15 TRBJ1-1 TRBD1 TRBV4-1 CASSPKDRRNTEAFF
15 TRBJ1-2 . TRBV11-2 CASSLTGPYTGGYTF
12 TRBJ2-3 . TRBV9 CASSSVEDTQYF
12 TRBJ2-5 . TRBV11-2 CASSDAAKTQYF
16 TRBJ2-5 TRBD2 TRBV28 CASSPGFRTSSETQYF
13 TRBJ2-2 . TRBV14 CASSRQYTGELFF
14 TRBJ2-7 TRBD1 TRBV6-1 CASSSTGGRYEQYF
14 TRBJ1-2 . TRBV5-4 CASSLGTANYGYTF
16 TRBJ1-5 TRBD1 TRBV2 CASRAPGQPPATAQHF
12 TRBJ2-5 . TRBV29-1 CSVSRVDETQYF
16 TRBJ2-1 TRBD1 TRBV5-4 CASSLRRTGYYNEQFF
15 TRBJ1-2 TRBD1 TRBV28 CASSWGTGGLGGYTF
15 TRBJ1-1 TRBD1 TRBV5-6 CASSQGAAMNTEAFF
15 TRBJ1-1 . TRBV15 CATSRERSMNTEAFF
14 TRBJ2-7 TRBD1 TRBV28 CASRPTGTGGGQYF
13 TRBJ2-1 . TRBV6-1 CAGQGGIYNEQFF